The T cell receptor beta chain under discussion was sequenced for a study of blood T cells in healthy people across ages. Using a J-beta primer mix together with a sample-barcoded 5' primer, a second PCR was run for about 6 to 12 cycles. Each CDR3 protein gets one entry after TCRdb re-called the 5' RACE reads with MiXCR. The sample includes about 1.4 million distinct CDR3 sequences, around 59% of them seen just once. Collection of 8.5 to 10 milliliters of peripheral blood was performed for each donor. The CDR3 is made up of 17 amino acids. The material sequenced was blood. This receptor was obtained from a young man in good health. V and J are TRBV21-1 and TRBJ2-7; TRBD1 reflects the table's D call only, with no check against the DNA. TRBV21-1 is listed as a pseudogene. The CDR3, as DNA: TGTGCCAGCAGGTTAGGTCCGGGACAGGGGAATCCCTACGAGCAGTACTTC. Its protein product is CASRLGPGQGNPYEQYF.